Each of the 19 T cell receptor beta chains below was sequenced from the same sample in a study of Ad26.COV2.S vaccination and SARS-CoV-2 variants. Generated by immunoSEQ multiplex PCR, the TCRdb table keeps only in-frame clones and is missing some. The table has around 340,000 clones, about 88% seen once. Treatment specified: roughly 20 received Ad26.COV2.S at low or high dose, single or two shots; roughly 5 received placebo; per-sample allocation not given. All samples were drawn on day 63, counting from the first vaccine or placebo injection. Source: peripheral blood, taken in a trial of Ad26.COV2.S vaccine versus placebo. The source is a person aged 18-60 years who received the Ad26.COV2.S COVID-19 vaccine or a placebo.

This clone was found once. The V and J genes are TRBV19 and TRBJ1-1, with a possible D match to TRBD1 (6 bases). Germline V CDR1 and CDR2: LNHDA, SQIVND (reference sequence). The CDR3 runs 17 residues. The V and J ends lost 1 base and 7 bases respectively, with 22 bases between them. The CDR3 nucleotides are TGTGCCAGTAGTATAGGGGAACCAGGGGCCGGGAGGGGTGAAGCTTTCTTT. This sequence encodes CASSIGEPGAGRGEAFF. The whole variable domain, remainder taken from reference TRBV19 and TRBJ1-1, is DGGITQSPKYLFRKEGQNVTLSCEQNLNHDAMYWYRQDPGQGLRLIYYSQIVNDFQKGDIAEGYSVSREKKESFPLTVTSAQKNPTAFYLCASSIGEPGAGRGEAFFGQGTRLTVV.

J is TRBJ1-2 and V is TRBV19, with no clear D. The CDR3 has 12 amino acids. Germline loops: CDR1 LNHDA, CDR2 SQIVND (reference sequence). V shed 11 bases and J shed 4 bases, with 14 bases lying between them. CDR3 amino acids: CAGGVAGYGYTF. The CDR3 DNA follows: TGTGCCGGAGGAGTGGCCGGCTATGGCTACACCTTC. Filled out from reference TRBV19 and TRBJ1-2, the complete variable domain reads DGGITQSPKYLFRKEGQNVTLSCEQNLNHDAMYWYRQDPGQGLRLIYYSQIVNDFQKGDIAEGYSVSREKKESFPLTVTSAQKNPTAFYLCAGGVAGYGYTFGSGTRLTVV.

The gene calls are TRBV28 and TRBJ2-2; D unresolved. The CDR3 covers 13 residues. The V gene's germline CDR1 is MDHEN and CDR2 SYDVKM. Trimming shortened V by 6 bases and J by 4 bases, and 9 bases separated the two germline ends. CDR3 in amino acids: CASSLQLTGELFF. For the CDR3, the DNA is TGTGCCAGCAGCCTCCAACTCACCGGGGAGCTGTTTTTT.

V is TRBV3-1 (or the pseudogene TRBV3-2) and J is TRBJ1-6; D gene uncertain. There are 16 residues in the CDR3. Germline CDR1 LGHDT, CDR2 YNNKEL (reference sequence). V was pared by 3 bases and J by 8 bases, with 17 bases between. CDR3 nucleotide sequence: TGTGCCAGCAGCCATGATGGAGGGCAGTGGTATTCACCCCTCCACTTT. Protein: CASSHDGGQWYSPLHF.

The rearrangement uses TRBV11-3 and TRBJ2-2; D is unclear. This CDR3 has 12 residues. CDR1 and CDR2 from the germline V gene are SGHNT and YENEEA. Trimming shortened V by 5 bases and J by 6 bases, and 7 bases separated the two germline ends. Written as DNA, the CDR3 is TGTGCCAGCAGCCCCGTCCCCGGGGAGCTGTTTTTT. Its protein is CASSPVPGELFF.

The V and J genes are TRBV19 and TRBJ2-2, with D possibly TRBD2 on 6 matching bases. The CDR3 has 14 residues. Trimming removed 10 bases from V and 7 bases from J, with 19 bases in between. Per germline, CDR1 LNHDA and CDR2 SQIVND (reference sequence). The CDR3 DNA is TGTGCCACCGGCGGGGAAAGGGCGGTCGGGGAGCTGTTTTTT. It codes for CATGGERAVGELFF.

V is TRBV12-5 and J is TRBJ2-7, with D perhaps TRBD2 (7 bases). Germline CDR1 LGHNT, CDR2 FRNRAP. The CDR3 has 13 amino acids. The V gene lost 9 bases and the J gene lost 1 base, with 13 bases spanning the gap. CDR3 residues: CASGGTFSYEQYF. Here the CDR3 DNA reads TGTGCTAGCGGGGGGACATTTTCCTACGAGCAGTACTTC.

The rearrangement uses TRBV7-3 and TRBJ2-1; 9 bases match TRBD2. The germline V gene encodes CDR1 SGHTA and CDR2 FQGTGA. The ends lost 5 bases at V and 1 base at J; junction bases unmatched: 3. CDR3 length: 15 amino acids. DNA of the CDR3: TGTGCCAGCAGCGCCAGCGGGGGGTCCTACAATGAGCAGTTCTTC. Protein: CASSASGGSYNEQFF.

The rearrangement links TRBV7-2 to TRBJ2-3, with 8 bases lining up with TRBD2. The CDR3 loop spans 14 amino acids. In germline, CDR1 is SGHTA, CDR2 FQGNSA. Unmatched junction bases numbered 7, after V lost 4 bases and J lost 7 bases. For the CDR3, the DNA is TGTGCCAGCAGCTCGTCGGGAGGGAGGAATACGCAGTATTTT. It translates to CASSSSGGRNTQYF.

About this clone itself: This CDR3 is also generated by other DNA sequences in the sample. The chain is built from TRBV15 and TRBJ1-2; no clear D. The CDR3 spans 13 residues. Trimming left V 0 bases short and J 2 bases short, with 4 bases between. Looked up from germline, CDR1 is LNHNV and CDR2 is YYDKDF (reference sequence). CDR3 nucleotide sequence: TGTGCCACCAGCAGAGACAGGAACTATGGCTACACCTTC. This sequence encodes CATSRDRNYGYTF.

This clone was detected once. The rearrangement joins TRBV28 to TRBJ2-7; D unclear. V lost 10 bases and J 6 bases, leaving 16 bases between the germline ends. Germline CDR1 and CDR2: MDHEN and SYDVKM. CDR3 length: 12 amino acids. The CDR3 DNA reads TGTGCCACCAACTCCCGGCGAGCCGAGCAGTACTTC. This codes for CATNSRRAEQYF. The full variable domain, in which reference TRBV28 and TRBJ2-7 provide the parts outside the CDR3, is DVKVTQSSRYLVKRTGEKVFLECVQDMDHENMFWYRQDPGLGLRLIYFSYDVKMKEKGDIPEGYSVSREKKERFSLILESASTNQTSMYLCATNSRRAEQYFGPGTRLTVT.

The CDR3 protein is CASSQRLAGGADEQFF. The DNA for the CDR3 is TGCGCCAGCAGCCAAAGACTAGCGGGAGGGGCGGATGAGCAGTTCTTC. The chain carries TRBV4-3 and TRBJ2-1; 14 bases map to TRBD2. J lost 8 bases, V lost 2 bases, and 5 bases had no gene match. CDR1 and CDR2 (germline): LGHNA, YSLEER. This CDR3 region has 16 residues.

This sequence joins TRBV9 and TRBJ1-6; no clear D. Per germline, CDR1 SGDLS and CDR2 YYNGEE. This CDR3 spans 13 amino acids. V was pared by 0 bases and J by 13 bases, with 11 bases between. Written as DNA, the CDR3 is TGTGCCAGCAGCGTAGATTCGGCGGTCCCCCTCCACTTT. Its protein is CASSVDSAVPLHF. The variable domain in full, with the rest retrieved from reference TRBV9 and TRBJ1-6, is DSGVTQTPKHLITATGQRVTLRCSPRSGDLSVYWYQQSLDQGLQFLIQYYNGEERAKGNILERFSAQQFPDLHSELNLSSLELGDSALYFCASSVDSAVPLHFGNGTRLTVT.

The chain joins TRBV6-2 or TRBV6-3 to TRBJ2-3, with 7 bases that match TRBD2. The J segment lost 5 bases and the V segment lost 6 bases, leaving 11 bases of the junction unmatched. CDR1 is MNHEY and CDR2 is SVGEGT in the germline V gene. CDR3 length: 15 amino acids. Here the CDR3 DNA reads TGTGCCAGCAGCCACCGACTAGCACAAGGAGATACGCAGTATTTT. This gives the protein CASSHRLAQGDTQYF.

This sequence joins TRBV9 and TRBJ2-7, with TRBD2 as a possible D gene (6 bases). Germline V CDR1 and CDR2: SGDLS, YYNGEE. V dropped 0 bases and J dropped 0 bases, with 7 bases sitting between them. The CDR3 loop spans 14 amino acids. This CDR3 reads CASSVDGSSYEQYF. DNA of the CDR3: TGTGCCAGCAGCGTAGACGGGAGCTCCTACGAGCAGTACTTC.

The rearrangement links TRBV19 to TRBJ1-4; D is uncertain. Germline values: CDR1 LNHDA, CDR2 SQIVND (reference sequence). Trimming took 3 bases from V and 4 from J, leaving 9 bases between them. The CDR3 loop spans 14 amino acids. Here the CDR3 reads CASSIREYNEKLFF. CDR3 nucleotide sequence: TGTGCCAGTAGTATTCGGGAATATAATGAAAAACTGTTTTTT. Based on the CDR3 plus reference TRBV19 and TRBJ1-4, the full variable domain is DGGITQSPKYLFRKEGQNVTLSCEQNLNHDAMYWYRQDPGQGLRLIYYSQIVNDFQKGDIAEGYSVSREKKESFPLTVTSAQKNPTAFYLCASSIREYNEKLFFGSGTQLSVL.

This clone was picked up one time. The chain is built from TRBV9 and TRBJ2-2; D is uncertain. Germline loops: CDR1 SGDLS, CDR2 YYNGEE. This CDR3 comprises 14 residues. The V gene lost 1 base and the J gene lost 10 bases, with 14 bases spanning the gap. The CDR3 region has the DNA TGTGCCAGCAGCGTAACAACTTCGGCGGTGGAGCTGTTTTTT. It is translated as CASSVTTSAVELFF. The whole variable domain, remainder taken from reference TRBV9 and TRBJ2-2, is DSGVTQTPKHLITATGQRVTLRCSPRSGDLSVYWYQQSLDQGLQFLIQYYNGEERAKGNILERFSAQQFPDLHSELNLSSLELGDSALYFCASSVTTSAVELFFGEGSRLTVL.

The chain carries TRBV7-3 and TRBJ2-1; 9 bases map to TRBD2. V gave up 1 base and J gave up 10 bases; unmatched junction bases: 11. Per germline, CDR1 SGHTA and CDR2 FQGTGA. This CDR3 has 16 amino acids. CDR3 loop: CASSLNGGRAVGEQFF. The CDR3 DNA reads as TGTGCCAGCAGCTTAAACGGCGGGAGGGCCGTCGGGGAGCAGTTCTTC.

The V call is TRBV19, the J call TRBJ2-1; the D gene is possibly TRBD1 (6 bases). The CDR3 is 19 residues long. Trimming cost V 0 bases and J 9 bases, with 27 bases left between them. Looked up from germline, CDR1 is LNHDA and CDR2 is SQIVND (reference sequence). For the CDR3, the DNA is TGTGCCAGTAGTATAGATTCGTGGTGGGACAACCGGATCTATAGTGAGCAGTTCTTC. Protein: CASSIDSWWDNRIYSEQFF. Full variable domain (outside the CDR3, taken from reference TRBV19 and TRBJ2-1): DGGITQSPKYLFRKEGQNVTLSCEQNLNHDAMYWYRQDPGQGLRLIYYSQIVNDFQKGDIAEGYSVSREKKESFPLTVTSAQKNPTAFYLCASSIDSWWDNRIYSEQFFGPGTRLTVL.